This TCR beta chain was sequenced during a study of cytomegalovirus exposure and HLA in healthy donors. Whole-study findings and limits: Whilst most TCR sequences proved rare, a subset of public TCRs occurred across many donors.

As for this clone: Its target is not known.

60 Vbeta and 13 Jbeta primers were used in PCR. Profiling relied on immunoSEQ multiplex PCR, and the TCRdb table lists in-frame clones only, not all of them. The table includes around 150,000 clones, approximately 73% detected once. This CDR3 spans 16 amino acids. The V gene's germline CDR1 is MDHEN and CDR2 SYDVKM. Trimming pared 2 bases from V and 0 bases from J, leaving 10 bases between. The sequenced sample was PBMCs. V is TRBV28 and J is TRBJ1-4; D is possibly TRBD1 (5 bases). The TCR originated in a man aged 50-59 years in good health and CMV-seronegative. CDR3 residues: CASSLRGSATNEKLFF. As DNA, the CDR3 is TGTGCCAGCAGTTTAAGGGGTTCCGCAACTAATGAAAAACTGTTTTTT.